This T cell receptor beta chain comes out of a study of lymphopenia after photon versus proton radiotherapy. Assay used: immunoSEQ multiplex PCR; TCRdb lists only in-frame clones, some missing. The profile shows roughly 61,000 clones, about 85% of them singletons. Of note for this clone: The antigen is unknown.

Germline loops: CDR1 SEHNR, CDR2 FQNEAQ (reference sequence). Unmatched junction bases numbered 6, after V lost 5 bases and J lost 4 bases. The CDR3 sequence is 14 residues long. Findings and caveats of the study: Under photons, naive T cells and diversity fell while effector/memory populations rose. Authors raise, but do not show, better survival with proton therapy.

Sequences were derived from peripheral blood, sampled from a patient treated with proton-based radiotherapy. The TCR was taken from a man older than 75 with esophageal cancer. The chain links TRBV7-9 to TRBJ2-7; 9 positions match TRBD1. As DNA, the CDR3 is TGTGCCAGCAGCCACCGGGACAGGGTATACGAGCAGTACTTC. This encodes CASSHRDRVYEQYF.